One sample yielded the 16 T cell receptor beta chains listed below, sequenced in a study of T cell repertoires in cytomegalovirus infection. One entry per CDR3 protein, called by TCRdb with MiXCR from the reads. Altogether around 200,000 distinct CDR3 sequences are present, about 18% being singletons, with the ten largest covering under 30%. Sequencing input: CD8+ T cells from PBMCs. All receptors come from a human donor in good health (CMV status not recorded). Some clones in this sample may be carry-over from other donors' samples.

This clonotype was detected a few times. The chain couples TRBV7-8 to TRBJ2-1, with TRBD2 as a possible D gene (5 bases). This CDR3 has 14 residues. V was trimmed by 5 bases and J by 6 bases, leaving 14 bases between them. CDR1 is SGHVS and CDR2 is FQNEAQ in the germline V gene. The CDR3 is CASSTALAGNEQFF. For the CDR3, the DNA is TGTGCCAGCAGCACCGCTTTGGCGGGCAATGAGCAGTTCTTC. The whole variable domain, remainder taken from reference TRBV7-8 and TRBJ2-1, is GAGVSQSPRYKVAKRGQDVALRCDPISGHVSLFWYQQALGQGPEFLTYFQNEAQLDKSGLPSDRFFAERPEGSVSTLKIQRTQQEDSAVYLCASSTALAGNEQFFGPGTRLTVL.

This clonotype was observed a few times. The chain carries TRBV7-6 and TRBJ1-1; D unclear. V lost 2 bases, J lost 0 bases, and 10 bases lay in between. Germline values: CDR1 SGHVS, CDR2 FNYEAQ. CDR3 length: 15 amino acids. The CDR3 DNA is TGTGCCAGCAGCTTACAGGACGGTCTGAACACTGAAGCTTTCTTT. This codes for CASSLQDGLNTEAFF.

The chain carries TRBV6-5 and TRBJ2-7, with 7 nucleotides matching TRBD1. Germline V gene lookup returns CDR1 MNHEY and CDR2 SVGAGI. The CDR3 sequence is 16 residues long. With V trimmed by 4 bases and J by 3 bases, 12 bases remained unmatched. The CDR3 DNA sequence: TGTGCCAGCAGTTTCGCCTCCGGGACAGACTTCTACGAGCAGTACTTC. Protein: CASSFASGTDFYEQYF.

V usage is TRBV7-9 and J usage is TRBJ2-1, with D maybe TRBD1 (5 bases). Germline V gives CDR1 SEHNR, CDR2 FQNEAQ (reference sequence). This CDR3 region has 15 residues. V shed 3 bases and J shed 3 bases, with 12 bases lying between them. The CDR3 coding sequence is TGTGCCAGCAGCTTTGGCAGGGTGGACTACAATGAGCAGTTCTTC. This sequence encodes CASSFGRVDYNEQFF.

In this sample, this clonotype turned up a few times. The chain links TRBV6-2 or TRBV6-3 to TRBJ2-7, with D perhaps TRBD1 (7 bases). The CDR3 sequence is 13 residues long. The V gene's germline CDR1 is MNHEY and CDR2 SVGEGT. V dropped 11 bases and J dropped 4 bases, with 18 bases sitting between them. In nucleotides, the CDR3 is TGTGCCGCCCGGGAGAGGGGGCGGTACGAGCAGTACTTC. Its protein product is CAARERGRYEQYF.

The J gene is TRBJ1-6, the V gene TRBV7-3, with 9 positions matching TRBD1. Germline lookup yields CDR1 SGHTA and CDR2 FQGTGA. V dropped 7 bases and J dropped 7; count of bases not matched to a gene: 14. CDR3 length: 17 residues. Here the CDR3 DNA reads TGTGCCAGCACTCCCCAGGGGCTGGGACAGGGCAATTCACCCCTCCACTTT. It translates to CASTPQGLGQGNSPLHF.

J is TRBJ2-3 and V is TRBV5-6, with TRBD2 as a possible D gene (6 bases). The CDR3 spans 16 residues. Trimming took off 0 bases at V and 5 bases at J, with 16 bases between the two ends. Germline V CDR1 and CDR2: SGHDT, YYEEEE. CDR3 region: CASSLGASARGDTQYF. In DNA, the CDR3 is TGTGCCAGCAGCTTGGGGGCTAGCGCCCGGGGAGATACGCAGTATTTT.

J is TRBJ2-7 and V is TRBV28; TRBD1 is a possible D gene (5 bases). V shed 5 bases and J shed 10 bases, with 12 bases lying between them. CDR1 is MDHEN and CDR2 is SYDVKM in the germline V gene. This CDR3 has 11 amino acids. CDR3 residues: CASSPAGQQYF. CDR3 sequence (DNA): TGTGCCAGCAGTCCCGCAGGGCAACAGTACTTC.

This clonotype has more than one count but fewer than ten. The rearrangement joins TRBV28 to TRBJ2-1; no clear D. The CDR3 spans 15 residues. Germline-derived CDR1 and CDR2 are MDHEN and SYDVKM. Between the trimmed V and J ends, which lost 6 bases and 2 bases, there was a span of 14 bases. CDR3 residues: CASRPLVETYNEQFF. The CDR3 bases are TGTGCCAGCAGGCCCTTGGTAGAAACCTACAATGAGCAGTTCTTC.

The rearrangement links TRBV7-2 to TRBJ2-2; tentatively, D is TRBD2 (7 bases). CDR1 and CDR2 from the germline V gene are SGHTA and FQGNSA. This CDR3 comprises 15 residues. The ends were cut back, 3 bases at V and 4 bases at J, with 12 bases in the middle. The chain's CDR3 is CASSLGGAATGELFF. CDR3 DNA: TGTGCCAGCAGCTTGGGGGGGGCCGCCACCGGGGAGCTGTTTTTT.

At least ten counts were recorded for this clonotype. The chain couples TRBV7-2 to TRBJ1-3, with TRBD1 matching 7 bases. Germline V CDR1 and CDR2: SGHTA, FQGNSA. V lost 5 bases, J lost 7 bases, and 8 bases stayed unmatched. The CDR3 loop spans 14 amino acids. CDR3 in DNA: TGTGCCAGCAGCGAGACAGGGAACCCCAACACCATATATTTT. This encodes CASSETGNPNTIYF.

This clonotype was recorded only once. The chain joins TRBV10-3 to TRBJ1-2; TRBD1 agrees at 7 bases. Losses at the gene ends were 4 bases for V and 4 bases for J; bases not matched to a gene: 9. Germline values: CDR1 ENHRY, CDR2 SYGVKD. This CDR3 is built from 15 residues. Here the CDR3 DNA reads TGTGCCATCAGTGCCCCGGGACAGAGTCCCTATGGCTACACCTTC. Protein: CAISAPGQSPYGYTF.

This clonotype was seen just once. The rearrangement uses TRBV29-1 and TRBJ2-7; tentatively, D is TRBD2 (7 bases). Germline V gene sequence: CDR1 SQVTM, CDR2 ANQGSEA. V dropped 4 bases and J dropped 7 bases, with 17 bases sitting between them. The CDR3 runs to 13 residues. The CDR3 loop is CSVVGGLRREQYF. DNA for the CDR3: TGCAGCGTTGTAGGGGGACTACGGAGGGAGCAGTACTTC.

In this sample, this clonotype turned up a few times. The rearrangement uses TRBV6-4 and TRBJ2-1, with TRBD2 as a possible D gene (5 bases). The CDR3 contains 14 residues. The germline V gene encodes CDR1 MRHNA and CDR2 SNTAGT. Deletions cut 3 bases from V and 6 bases from J, with 12 bases between. CDR3 sequence reads: CASSERQEVNEQFF. CDR3 coding DNA: TGTGCCAGCAGTGAACGGCAGGAGGTCAATGAGCAGTTCTTC.

The V gene is TRBV12-3 or TRBV12-4, the J gene TRBJ2-1; 7 bases line up with TRBD1. V lost 3 bases and J lost 4; bases outside the gene matches: 3. CDR3 size: 14 residues. The DNA of the CDR3 is TGTGCCAGCAGTTTTGGCAGGGGGTACAATGAGCAGTTCTTC. It encodes CASSFGRGYNEQFF.

The V and J genes are TRBV20-1 and TRBJ2-7; weak D call: TRBD1 (6 bases). The CDR3 loop spans 14 amino acids. Trimming removed 3 bases from V and 7 bases from J, with 19 bases in between. Looked up from germline, CDR1 is DFQATT and CDR2 is SNEGSKA (reference sequence). The chain's CDR3 is CSARVWDTFEEQYF. The CDR3 DNA follows: TGCAGTGCTAGGGTTTGGGACACATTCGAAGAGCAGTACTTC.